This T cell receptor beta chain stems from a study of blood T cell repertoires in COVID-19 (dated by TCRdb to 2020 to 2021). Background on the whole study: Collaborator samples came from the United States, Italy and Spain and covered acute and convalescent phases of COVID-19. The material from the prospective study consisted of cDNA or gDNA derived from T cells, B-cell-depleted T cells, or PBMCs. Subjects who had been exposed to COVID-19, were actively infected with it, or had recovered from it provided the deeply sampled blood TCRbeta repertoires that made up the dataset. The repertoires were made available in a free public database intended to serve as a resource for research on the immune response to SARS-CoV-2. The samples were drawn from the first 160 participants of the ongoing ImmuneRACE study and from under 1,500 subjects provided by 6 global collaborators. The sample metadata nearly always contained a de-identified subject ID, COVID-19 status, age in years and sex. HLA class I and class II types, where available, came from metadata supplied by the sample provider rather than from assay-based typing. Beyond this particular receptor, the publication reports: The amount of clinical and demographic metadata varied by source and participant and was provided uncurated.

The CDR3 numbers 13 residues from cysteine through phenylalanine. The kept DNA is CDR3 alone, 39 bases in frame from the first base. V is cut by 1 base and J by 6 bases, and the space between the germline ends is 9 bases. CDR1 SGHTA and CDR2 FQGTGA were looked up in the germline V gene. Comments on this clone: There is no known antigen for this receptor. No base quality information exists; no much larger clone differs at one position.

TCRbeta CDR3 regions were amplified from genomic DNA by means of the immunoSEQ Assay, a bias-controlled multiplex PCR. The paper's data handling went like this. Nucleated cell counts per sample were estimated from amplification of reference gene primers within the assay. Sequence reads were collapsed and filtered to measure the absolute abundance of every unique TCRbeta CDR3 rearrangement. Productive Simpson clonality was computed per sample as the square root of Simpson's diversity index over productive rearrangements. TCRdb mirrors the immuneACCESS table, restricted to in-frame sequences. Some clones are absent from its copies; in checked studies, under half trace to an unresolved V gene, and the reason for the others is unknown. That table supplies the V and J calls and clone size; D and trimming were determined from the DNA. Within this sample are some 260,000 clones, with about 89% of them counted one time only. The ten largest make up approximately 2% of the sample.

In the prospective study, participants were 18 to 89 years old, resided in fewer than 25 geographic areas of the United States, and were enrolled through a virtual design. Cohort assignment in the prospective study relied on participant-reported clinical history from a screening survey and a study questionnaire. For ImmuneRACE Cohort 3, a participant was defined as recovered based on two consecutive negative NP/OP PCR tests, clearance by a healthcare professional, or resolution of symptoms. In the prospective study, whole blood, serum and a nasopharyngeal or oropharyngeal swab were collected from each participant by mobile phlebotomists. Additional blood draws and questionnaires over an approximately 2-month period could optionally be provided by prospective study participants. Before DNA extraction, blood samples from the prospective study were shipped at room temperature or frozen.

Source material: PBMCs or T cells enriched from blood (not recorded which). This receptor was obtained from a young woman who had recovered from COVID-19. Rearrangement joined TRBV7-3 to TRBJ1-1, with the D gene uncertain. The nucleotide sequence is TGTGCCAGCAGCTTAAGGGGAGTGGCTGAAGCTTTCTTT. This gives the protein CASSLRGVAEAFF.